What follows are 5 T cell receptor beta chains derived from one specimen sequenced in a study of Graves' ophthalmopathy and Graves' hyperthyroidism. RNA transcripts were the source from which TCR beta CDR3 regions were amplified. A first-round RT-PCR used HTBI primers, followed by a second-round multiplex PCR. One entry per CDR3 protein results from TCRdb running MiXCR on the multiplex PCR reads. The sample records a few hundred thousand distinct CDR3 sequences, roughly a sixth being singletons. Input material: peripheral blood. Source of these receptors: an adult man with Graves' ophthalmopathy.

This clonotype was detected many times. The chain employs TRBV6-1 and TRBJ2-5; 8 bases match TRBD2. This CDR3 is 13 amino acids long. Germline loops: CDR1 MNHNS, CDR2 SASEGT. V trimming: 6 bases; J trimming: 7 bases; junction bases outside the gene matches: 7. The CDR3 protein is CASSLGREGTQYF. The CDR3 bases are TGTGCCAGCAGCCTTGGACGGGAGGGGACCCAGTACTTC.

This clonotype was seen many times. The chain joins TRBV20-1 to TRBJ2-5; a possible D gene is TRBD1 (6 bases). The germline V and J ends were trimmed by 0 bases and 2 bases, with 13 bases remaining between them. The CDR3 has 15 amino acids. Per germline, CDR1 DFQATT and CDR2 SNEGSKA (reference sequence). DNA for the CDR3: TGCAGTGCTAGAGAGTTTCAGGGGAAACAAGAGACCCAGTACTTC. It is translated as CSAREFQGKQETQYF.

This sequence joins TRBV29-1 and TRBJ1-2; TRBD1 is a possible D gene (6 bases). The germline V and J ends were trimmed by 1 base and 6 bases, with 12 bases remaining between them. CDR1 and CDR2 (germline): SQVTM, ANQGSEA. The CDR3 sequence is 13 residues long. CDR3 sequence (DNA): TGCAGCGTTGAAGTAGTCGGGGACAATGGCTACACCTTC. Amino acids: CSVEVVGDNGYTF.

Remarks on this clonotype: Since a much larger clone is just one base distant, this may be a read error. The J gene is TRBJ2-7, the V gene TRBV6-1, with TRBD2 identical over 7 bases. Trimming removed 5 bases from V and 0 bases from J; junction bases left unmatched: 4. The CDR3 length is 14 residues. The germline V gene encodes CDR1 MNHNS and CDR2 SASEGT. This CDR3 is CASSPGLTSYEQYF. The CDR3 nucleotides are TGTGCCAGCAGTCCGGGACTAACCTCCTACGAGCAGTACTTC.

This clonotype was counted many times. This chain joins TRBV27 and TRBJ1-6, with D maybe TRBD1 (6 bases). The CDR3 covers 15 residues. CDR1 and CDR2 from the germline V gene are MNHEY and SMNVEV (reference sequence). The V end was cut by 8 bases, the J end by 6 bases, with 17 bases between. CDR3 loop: CASLRTGSGNSPLHF. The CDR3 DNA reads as TGTGCCAGCCTGAGAACAGGGTCTGGTAATTCACCCCTCCACTTT.